This T cell receptor (beta chain) came from a study of beta chain features in type 1 diabetes. Broader study findings: Still unanswered here is whether HLA type influences TCRB rearrangement. Within each of all four CD4+ subsets, Type 1 diabetes patients had TCRB CDR3s that were moderately but significantly shorter. Patients' naive, central memory and Treg TCRB repertoires seemed closer to one another than those of healthy donors. Junctions at VDJ sites from type 1 diabetes patients had fewer insertions and more deletions.

The CDR3 sequence is 14 residues long. V dropped 8 bases and J dropped 4; count of bases not matched to a gene: 3. Germline loops: CDR1 SGHKS, CDR2 YYEKEE (reference sequence). Comments on this clone: The antigen is not known.

Expressed TCRB transcripts were sequenced because the isolated RNA had all been reverse transcribed beforehand. The average read count of naive, central memory and regulatory T cell samples was approximately 4 million. Clones were sequenced by immunoSEQ multiplex PCR, and TCRdb holds only the in-frame ones, with some missing. The sample has roughly 290,000 clones; roughly 15% are singletons. This clonotype was sampled from a man between 18 and 29 years old with type 1 diabetes. The V call is TRBV5-5, the J call TRBJ2-2, with 12 bases fitting TRBD2. Sequencing was carried out using naive CD4+ T cells from blood. The CDR3, as DNA: TGTGCCAGTTCGACTAGCGGGGGCACCGGGGAGCTGTTTTTT. The encoded protein is CASSTSGGTGELFF.